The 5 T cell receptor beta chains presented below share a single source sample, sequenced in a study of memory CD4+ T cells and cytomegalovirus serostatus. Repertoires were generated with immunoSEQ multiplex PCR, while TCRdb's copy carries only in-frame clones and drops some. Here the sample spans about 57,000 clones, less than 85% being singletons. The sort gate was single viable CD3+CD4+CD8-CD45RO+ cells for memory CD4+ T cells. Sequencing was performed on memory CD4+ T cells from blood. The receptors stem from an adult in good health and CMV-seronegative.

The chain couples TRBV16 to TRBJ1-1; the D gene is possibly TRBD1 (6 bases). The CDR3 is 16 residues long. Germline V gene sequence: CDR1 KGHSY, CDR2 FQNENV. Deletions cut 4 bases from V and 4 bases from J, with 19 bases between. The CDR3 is CASSPVTFAGATEAFF. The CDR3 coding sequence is TGTGCCAGCAGCCCCGTAACCTTCGCAGGGGCCACTGAAGCTTTCTTT.

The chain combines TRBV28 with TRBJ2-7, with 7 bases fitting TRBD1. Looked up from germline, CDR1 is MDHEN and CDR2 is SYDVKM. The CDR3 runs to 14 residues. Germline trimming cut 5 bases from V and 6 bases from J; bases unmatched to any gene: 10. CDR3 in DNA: TGTGCCAGCAGTCCGAGGACAGGTCTGTTCGAGCAGTACTTC. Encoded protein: CASSPRTGLFEQYF.

CDR3 amino acids: CASSWGYEQYF. The CDR3 DNA is TGTGCCAGCAGTTGGGGCTACGAGCAGTACTTC. This sequence joins TRBV6-1 and TRBJ2-7, with D hard to call. CDR1 is MNHNS, CDR2 SASEGT, per germline. Trimming left V 5 bases short and J 3 bases short, with 5 bases between. This CDR3 is 11 amino acids long.

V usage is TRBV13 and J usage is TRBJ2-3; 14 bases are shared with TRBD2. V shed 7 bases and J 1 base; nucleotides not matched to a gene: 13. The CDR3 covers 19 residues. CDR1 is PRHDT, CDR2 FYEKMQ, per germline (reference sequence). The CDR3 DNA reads TGTGCCAGCAACCCAATCCCGGGACTAGCGGGAGCGGGCACAGATACGCAGTATTTT. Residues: CASNPIPGLAGAGTDTQYF.

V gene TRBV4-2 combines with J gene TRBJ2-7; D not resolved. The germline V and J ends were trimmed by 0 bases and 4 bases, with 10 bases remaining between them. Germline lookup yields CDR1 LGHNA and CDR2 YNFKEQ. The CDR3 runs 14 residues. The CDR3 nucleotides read TGTGCCAGCAGCCAAGATTTCATAGCATACGAGCAGTACTTC. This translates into CASSQDFIAYEQYF.